These T cell receptor beta chains were read from a single sample in a study of resident and recirculating memory T cells in vitiligo. Using immunoSEQ multiplex PCR, the repertoire was profiled, and TCRdb retains in-frame clones only, with some absent. Among tens of thousands of clones, approximately 89% were seen once, and the ten largest hold 4.9%. Sequencing was carried out using blood. Receptors were obtained from a male donor with vitiligo. Each CDR3 is given with its conserved first and last residue. A D gene is named only where the DNA matches it firmly. Rows give clone size only sometimes, using once, few, many, or a class for an expanded clone.

CDR3 DNA | CDR3 protein | J gene | V gene | D gene | clone size
TGTGCCAGCAGCTTCGCGGGAGCCAGCTCCTACAATGAGCAGTTCTTC | CASSFAGASSYNEQFF | TRBJ2-1 | TRBV7-2 | TRBD2 | NA
TGTGCCAGCTCACTCGAACAGGGGGGGTTCTACGAGCAGTACTTC | CASSLEQGGFYEQYF | TRBJ2-7 | TRBV18 | NA | NA
TGTGCCAGCAGCCAACCGGGACAGGGGGTGACCGGGGAGCTGTTTTTT | CASSQPGQGVTGELFF | TRBJ2-2 | TRBV4-2 | TRBD1 | NA
TGTGCCAGCAGCTTGGTAGGCGGACAGACCTGGGATGGCTACACCTTC | CASSLVGGQTWDGYTF | TRBJ1-2 | TRBV5-6 | NA | NA
TGTGCCAGTAGGTTTGAGGAAGAGAACACTGAAGCTTTCTTT | CASRFEEENTEAFF | TRBJ1-1 | TRBV19 | NA | few
TGTGCCAGCAGTGGCCCGGGCGGGGGGCCTCCGCAGTACAATGAGCAGTTCTTC | CASSGPGGGPPQYNEQFF | TRBJ2-1 | TRBV28 | TRBD2 | NA
TGTGCCAGCAGCCCGAGGAGAACCCCTGGGGCCAACGTCCTGACTTTC | CASSPRRTPGANVLTF | TRBJ2-6 | TRBV7-2 | NA | NA
TGTGCCAGCAGTCCACGGGGGATCACAGATACGCAGTATTTT | CASSPRGITDTQYF | TRBJ2-3 | TRBV5-8 | NA | NA
TGTGCCAGCAGTCCCGGGATGCTTTGGGGCGAGCAGTACTTC | CASSPGMLWGEQYF | TRBJ2-7 | TRBV27 | NA | NA
TGTGCCAGCAGTTTACAGGGGATGGAAAAACTGTTTTTT | CASSLQGMEKLFF | TRBJ1-4 | TRBV28 | NA | NA
TGCGCCAGCAGCCAAGATAGCGTCGAGTCCGCGGCTTTCTTT | CASSQDSVESAAFF | TRBJ1-1 | TRBV4-3 | NA | NA
TGTGCCAGCAGTCACAGATCCGCAGATACGCAGTATTTT | CASSHRSADTQYF | TRBJ2-3 | TRBV27 | NA | NA
TGCGCCAGCAGAGAAAGGGGCCGATCAAATTCACCCCTCCACTTT | CASRERGRSNSPLHF | TRBJ1-6 | TRBV4-3 | NA | once
TGTGCCAGTAGCCGCTTCGGCGGTGGCAATCAGCCCCAGCATTTT | CASSRFGGGNQPQHF | TRBJ1-5 | TRBV19 | NA | NA
TGTGCCAGCAGCCCCCCCGGGACAGCTAACTATGGCTACACCTTC | CASSPPGTANYGYTF | TRBJ1-2 | TRBV7-9 | TRBD1 | few
TGTGCCAGCAGCTTTAGCGGGGGGACAGATACGCAGTATTTT | CASSFSGGTDTQYF | TRBJ2-3 | TRBV7-2 | TRBD2 | NA
TGCGCCAGCAGCCAAGAAGGGACATCTAACTATGGCTACACCTTC | CASSQEGTSNYGYTF | TRBJ1-2 | TRBV4-1 | NA | NA
TGTGCCAGCAGCTTGAGCGGGGGGGGATCTAACGAGCAGTACTTC | CASSLSGGGSNEQYF | TRBJ2-7 | TRBV7-2 | TRBD2 | NA
TGTGCCAGCAGTGCCAGGACAGGCTCCTACGAGCAGTACTTC | CASSARTGSYEQYF | TRBJ2-7 | TRBV25-1 | TRBD1 | NA
TGTGCCCAAAGGACAGCCGGCTACACCTTC | CAQRTAGYTF | TRBJ1-2 | TRBV5-4 | NA | NA
TGCAGCGTTGGCCACAGGGAGGGTGATGGCTACACCTTC | CSVGHREGDGYTF | TRBJ1-2 | TRBV29-1 | NA | NA
TGTGCCAGCTCACCACGACGGGGGGGCGGGTCCTACAATGAGCAGTTCTTC | CASSPRRGGGSYNEQFF | TRBJ2-1 | TRBV18 | TRBD2 | NA
TGTGCCAGCAGCCCGCGGGGGGGCCCTTCCAATGAGCAGTTCTTC | CASSPRGGPSNEQFF | TRBJ2-1 | TRBV4-2 | TRBD2 | NA
TGCGCCAGCAGCCAAGTTCGGGACTCTACTTACGAGCAGTACTTC | CASSQVRDSTYEQYF | TRBJ2-7 | TRBV4-1 | NA | NA
TGTGCCAGCAGCGTAGGGCGGCAAGAGACCCAGTACTTC | CASSVGRQETQYF | TRBJ2-5 | TRBV9 | NA | NA
TGCGCCAGCAGCCAAGATCCGGGCAGGGGGACCAAAAACATTCAGTACTTC | CASSQDPGRGTKNIQYF | TRBJ2-4 | TRBV4-1 | TRBD1 | once
TGTGCCAGCAGGGCGAATGGACAGGGCGGCACTGAAGCTTTCTTT | CASRANGQGGTEAFF | TRBJ1-1 | TRBV13 | TRBD1 | NA
TGCGCCAGCAGTCAATCGGAGGGGCGAACTGGAAACACCATATATTTT | CASSQSEGRTGNTIYF | TRBJ1-3 | TRBV23-1 | NA | NA
TGTGCCAGCAGCTTAGGTCAGGGTGATAGCCATGAGCAGTTCTTC | CASSLGQGDSHEQFF | TRBJ2-1 | TRBV7-9 | NA | NA
TGCGCCAGCAGCCAAGAACCGGCGACAGCCTCTTTTAGCAATCAGCCCCAGCATTTT | CASSQEPATASFSNQPQHF | TRBJ1-5 | TRBV4-1 | NA | NA
TGTGCCAGCAGTTCCCCCGGAGGAAACTATGGCTACACCTTC | CASSSPGGNYGYTF | TRBJ1-2 | TRBV28 | NA | NA
TGCGCCAGCAGCTTGGCCTGGGGGCAGAACACTGAAGCTTTCTTT | CASSLAWGQNTEAFF | TRBJ1-1 | TRBV5-1 | NA | once
TGCGCCAGCAGCCAAATTTCCCGGGACAGGGGGCCAGACTATGGCTACACCTTC | CASSQISRDRGPDYGYTF | TRBJ1-2 | TRBV4-1 | TRBD1 | NA
TGTGCCAGCAGTGAATTGCGGACAGGCGGCACAGATACGCAGTATTTT | CASSELRTGGTDTQYF | TRBJ2-3 | TRBV25-1 | TRBD1 | NA
TGTGCCATCAGATGGGACAGGGAGAACACTGAAGCTTTCTTT | CAIRWDRENTEAFF | TRBJ1-1 | TRBV10-3 | TRBD1 | few
TGTGCCAGCAGCGTAGATCGTCCCACAGATACGCAGTATTTT | CASSVDRPTDTQYF | TRBJ2-3 | TRBV9 | NA | NA
TGTGCCAGCAGTTTAACCCCTACGAGCTCCTATAATTCACCCCTCCACTTT | CASSLTPTSSYNSPLHF | TRBJ1-6 | TRBV27 | NA | NA
TGTGTCAGCAGTGAGGGGGGGTCCACCGGGGAGCTGTTTTTT | CVSSEGGSTGELFF | TRBJ2-2 | TRBV6-4 | NA | NA